The 27 T cell receptor beta chains below all came from one sample that was sequenced in a study of radiation and T cells in renal cell carcinoma. Noted time point: baseline pretreatment blood. Treatment described: 15 Gy SBRT to primary tumor, nephrectomy 4 weeks later. The method was immunoSEQ multiplex PCR; TCRdb's version includes in-frame clones alone and lacks a portion of them. The sample includes 150,000 or so clones, about nine tenths of them seen just once. The sequences come from blood, collected from a patient whose treatment included radiotherapy and nephrectomy. The source of these receptors is a woman in her 70s with renal cell carcinoma.

J is TRBJ1-1 and V is TRBV28; D unclear. Trimming stripped 1 base from V and 6 bases from J, with 9 bases between. Germline V gene sequence: CDR1 MDHEN, CDR2 SYDVKM. The CDR3 runs to 13 residues. CDR3 bases: TGTGCCAGCAGTTTATATCCAGTCCCTGAAGCTTTCTTT. It specifies CASSLYPVPEAFF.

The genes are TRBV6-5 and TRBJ2-7; the D is unclear. Germline CDR1 MNHEY, CDR2 SVGAGI. CDR3 length equals 14 residues. Trimming removed 4 bases from V and 1 base from J, with 11 bases in between. CDR3 residues: CASSWKGHSYEQYF. In DNA form, the CDR3 reads TGTGCCAGCAGTTGGAAGGGCCATTCCTACGAGCAGTACTTC.

The chain recombines TRBV11-3 with TRBJ1-2, with TRBD1 matching over 7 bases. CDR1 is SGHNT, CDR2 YENEEA, per germline. With V trimmed by 3 bases and J by 0 bases, 7 bases remained unmatched. The CDR3 contains 16 residues. The CDR3 DNA reads as TGTGCCAGCAGCTTCAGCTCAGGGGGGGCTAACTATGGCTACACCTTC. Translation gives CASSFSSGGANYGYTF.

The chain couples TRBV7-2 to TRBJ2-1, with 9 bases matching TRBD2. V shed 6 bases, J shed 0 bases, and the junction held 3 bases outside the gene matches. The germline CDR1 and CDR2 sequences are SGHTA and FQGNSA. CDR3 length: 15 residues. CDR3 sequence (DNA): TGTGCCAGCAGAGGTAGCGGGGGCTCCTACAATGAGCAGTTCTTC. Its translation is CASRGSGGSYNEQFF.

The chain is built from TRBV28 and TRBJ2-5; TRBD1 matches 8 bases. The CDR3 consists of 14 residues. Germline V gene lookup returns CDR1 MDHEN and CDR2 SYDVKM. With V trimmed by 4 bases and J by 5 bases, 6 bases remained unmatched. The CDR3 bases are TGTGCCAGCAGTTCCGCAGGGGGCGCGGAGACCCAGTACTTC. Its protein product is CASSSAGGAETQYF.

This clone was picked up one time. The chain links TRBV5-1 to TRBJ1-2; the match to TRBD1 covers 8 bases. The CDR3 is 13 amino acids. Germline loops: CDR1 SGHRS, CDR2 YFSETQ. The J segment lost 6 bases and the V segment lost 6 bases, leaving 7 bases of the junction unmatched. CDR3 nucleotide sequence: TGCGCCAGCACCCCGGACAGGGTAAATGGCTACACCTTC. Its translation is CASTPDRVNGYTF.

This clone was observed once. The chain is built from TRBV19 and TRBJ1-3, with D unresolved. The CDR3 runs to 13 residues. Germline V lookup: CDR1 LNHDA, CDR2 SQIVND (reference sequence). V lost 6 bases and J 2 bases, leaving 8 bases between the germline ends. The CDR3 DNA is TGTGCCAGTAGACTAAGACCTGGAAACACCATATATTTT. Translating it yields CASRLRPGNTIYF.

The genes are TRBV27 and TRBJ2-5, with D maybe TRBD1 (5 bases). Near its end, the DNA agrees better with TRBJ2-7, so the J call may be wrong. Germline V lookup: CDR1 MNHEY, CDR2 SMNVEV (reference sequence). This CDR3 contains 16 residues. CDR3 bases: TGTGCCAGCAGCCCGGACAAGGCTCAAAAGTCGGGCGAGCAGTACTTC. Translating it yields CASSPDKAQKSGEQYF.

The chain joins TRBV30 to TRBJ1-2; tentative D call: TRBD1 (5 bases). Germline V gives CDR1 GTSNPN, CDR2 SVGIG (reference sequence). The V and J ends lost 4 bases and 5 bases respectively, with 17 bases between them. The CDR3 consists of 14 residues. The CDR3 DNA follows: TGTGCCTGGAAAGGGGCAGGACTTGGATATGGCTACACCTTC. Amino acid sequence: CAWKGAGLGYGYTF.

This rearrangement joins TRBV7-9 to TRBJ2-2, with a possible D match to TRBD1 (6 bases). The V gene's germline CDR1 is SEHNR and CDR2 FQNEAQ (reference sequence). The CDR3 extends over 15 amino acids. V gave up 2 bases and J gave up 3 bases, with 10 bases separating them. The CDR3: CASSLSRGYTGELFF. CDR3 sequence (DNA): TGTGCCAGCAGCTTAAGCAGGGGTTACACCGGGGAGCTGTTTTTT.

The chain uses TRBV5-6 and TRBJ2-3, with D unresolved. The CDR3 covers 14 residues. V shed 2 bases and J shed 1 base, with 8 bases lying between them. CDR1 is SGHDT and CDR2 is YYEEEE in the germline V gene. CDR3 region: CASSFNMGTDTQYF. The CDR3 nucleotides are TGTGCCAGCAGCTTTAATATGGGCACAGATACGCAGTATTTT.

This chain joins TRBV28 and TRBJ1-1; 7 bases align to TRBD1. V was clipped by 6 bases and J by 2 bases; unmatched bases: 6. Germline CDR1 and CDR2: MDHEN and SYDVKM. The CDR3 covers 14 residues. The CDR3 region is CASSLGTVNTEAFF. The CDR3 DNA is TGTGCCAGCAGCTTAGGGACAGTAAACACTGAAGCTTTCTTT.

This clone was recorded once. V and J are TRBV27 and TRBJ1-1; possible D gene TRBD1, 5 bases. V lost 8 bases and J 5 bases, leaving 15 bases between the germline ends. CDR3 size: 13 residues. Germline V gene sequence: CDR1 MNHEY, CDR2 SMNVEV (reference sequence). CDR3 in DNA: TGTGCCAGCCAAGGACACCCGCTGACTGAAGCTTTCTTT. As protein: CASQGHPLTEAFF.

This clone came up a few times. J is TRBJ1-5 and V is TRBV18; D is ambiguous. CDR1 is KGHSH and CDR2 is LQKENI in the germline V gene. The ends were cut back, 3 bases at V and 1 base at J, with 7 bases in the middle. There are 14 residues in the CDR3. The CDR3 is CASSPLQSNQPQHF. The CDR3 DNA sequence: TGTGCCAGCTCACCGCTACAGAGCAATCAGCCCCAGCATTTT. Based on the CDR3 plus reference TRBV18 and TRBJ1-5, the full variable domain is NAGVMQNPRHLVRRRGQEARLRCSPMKGHSHVYWYRQLPEEGLKFMVYLQKENIIDESGMPKERFSAEFPKEGPSILRIQQVVRGDSAAYFCASSPLQSNQPQHFGDGTRLSIL.

This clone was recorded once. V is TRBV28 and J is TRBJ1-2; no clear D. Looked up from germline, CDR1 is MDHEN and CDR2 is SYDVKM. This CDR3 comprises 14 residues. V was trimmed by 1 base and J by 3 bases, leaving 9 bases between them. CDR3 in DNA: TGTGCCAGCAGTTTATACCAGGCCGACTATGGCTACACCTTC. The encoded protein is CASSLYQADYGYTF.

The gene calls are TRBV6-1 and TRBJ1-2, with D unresolved. Germline V CDR1 and CDR2: MNHNS, SASEGT. V was clipped by 0 bases and J by 4 bases, with 12 bases between them. The CDR3 is 15 amino acids. The CDR3 is CASSEANSGVYGYTF. The CDR3 DNA reads as TGTGCCAGCAGTGAAGCCAACAGTGGGGTCTATGGCTACACCTTC.

Comment on this clone: This sample also contains other DNA sequences that code for the same CDR3. The rearrangement links TRBV7-9 to TRBJ1-1, with TRBD1 identical over 8 bases. The trim removed 5 bases at V and 1 base at J, leaving 3 bases unmatched. The CDR3 spans 14 residues. The germline CDR1 and CDR2 sequences are SEHNR and FQNEAQ (reference sequence). The CDR3 DNA reads as TGTGCCAGCAGCCTAGGACAGGGGAACACTGAAGCTTTCTTT. Its translation is CASSLGQGNTEAFF.

This chain joins TRBV28 and TRBJ2-5, with TRBD1 matching over 12 bases. CDR1 MDHEN and CDR2 SYDVKM come from the germline V gene. There are 15 residues in the CDR3. The V and J ends lost 6 bases and 5 bases, in that order; junction bases with no gene match: 7. CDR3 amino acids: CASRGQGARIETQYF. DNA of the CDR3: TGTGCCAGCAGGGGACAGGGGGCAAGAATTGAGACCCAGTACTTC.

The rearrangement links TRBV11-3 to TRBJ2-5; D may be TRBD1 (6 bases). Near its end, the DNA agrees better with TRBJ2-7, so the J call may be wrong. Germline V gene lookup returns CDR1 SGHNT and CDR2 YENEEA. The CDR3 extends over 15 amino acids. This CDR3 reads CASSLRAGAIYEQYF. The CDR3 nucleotides read TGTGCCAGCAGCTTACGAGCAGGGGCCATCTACGAGCAGTACTTC.

The rearrangement links TRBV7-2 to TRBJ1-5, with D maybe TRBD1 (6 bases). The CDR3 is 15 amino acids. V lost 6 bases and J lost 6, with 18 bases in between. Germline V gene sequence: CDR1 SGHTA, CDR2 FQGNSA. The CDR3 DNA follows: TGTGCCAGCAGGATACAAGGGGGGGGAGGTCAGCCCCAGCATTTT. Translating it yields CASRIQGGGGQPQHF.

The rearrangement links TRBV30 to TRBJ1-1; a weak D match, TRBD1 (6 bases). Trimming stripped 0 bases from V and 4 bases from J, with 15 bases between. The CDR3 is 15 residues long. CDR1 and CDR2 from the germline V gene are GTSNPN and SVGIG (reference sequence). The CDR3 DNA reads as TGTGCCTGGAGTGTAGGTTCGGGGGGCGTCACTGAAGCTTTCTTT. Translation: CAWSVGSGGVTEAFF.

This chain uses TRBV7-2 with TRBJ2-3, with a possible D match to TRBD1 (6 bases). The CDR3 is 15 amino acids. Germline V gene sequence: CDR1 SGHTA, CDR2 FQGNSA. V shed 5 bases and J shed 4 bases, with 16 bases lying between them. CDR3 nucleotides: TGTGCCAGCAGCGCCCCGACAGGCCTCGCAGATACGCAGTATTTT. Translation: CASSAPTGLADTQYF.

This sequence joins TRBV30 and TRBJ1-2; 7 bases fit TRBD1. The CDR3 sequence is 13 residues long. The germline V gene encodes CDR1 GTSNPN and CDR2 SVGIG (reference sequence). The V and J ends lost 2 bases and 7 bases, in that order; junction bases with no gene match: 7. The DNA for the CDR3 is TGTGCCTGGAGTATGGAGGGGGCGCTTGGCTACACCTTC. This sequence encodes CAWSMEGALGYTF. Variable domain in full (rest from reference TRBV30 and TRBJ1-2): SQTIHQWPATLVQPVGSPLSLECTVEGTSNPNLYWYRQAAGRGLQLLFYSVGIGQISSEVPQNLSASRPQDRQFILSSKKLLLSDSGFYLCAWSMEGALGYTFGSGTRLTVV.

Concerning this clone: Other DNA sequences within the sample encode an identical CDR3. The chain links TRBV4-1 to TRBJ2-1; D may be TRBD2 (6 bases). Germline V gene lookup returns CDR1 MGHRA and CDR2 YSYEKL. This CDR3 spans 16 amino acids. The ends were cut back, 0 bases at V and 2 bases at J, with 11 bases in the middle. This chain's CDR3 is CASSQEGGRTYNEQFF. The CDR3 region has the DNA TGCGCCAGCAGCCAAGAAGGAGGGCGGACCTACAATGAGCAGTTCTTC.

This chain connects TRBV6-1 to TRBJ2-3, with TRBD1 matching 7 bases. This CDR3 comprises 14 residues. Losses at the gene ends were 11 bases for V and 3 bases for J; bases not matched to a gene: 11. CDR1 is MNHNS and CDR2 is SASEGT in the germline V gene. Here the CDR3 DNA reads TGTGCCCTCTCCCGAGGACAGGCAACAGATACGCAGTATTTT. It specifies CALSRGQATDTQYF.

This chain links TRBV2 with TRBJ1-2, with a possible D match to TRBD1 (6 bases). Germline CDR1 is SNHLY and CDR2 is FYNNEI. This CDR3 has 12 residues. The V and J ends lost 7 bases and 8 bases respectively, with 14 bases between them. The CDR3 DNA follows: TGTGCCAGCACCGCAACAGGGTACGGCTACACCTTC. Amino acids: CASTATGYGYTF.

The chain uses TRBV9 and TRBJ2-1, with 13 bases that match TRBD2. CDR3 size: 18 residues. V dropped 2 bases and J dropped 0; count of bases not matched to a gene: 5. Germline V lookup: CDR1 SGDLS, CDR2 YYNGEE. The CDR3 spells CASSVGTSGVSSYNEQFF. The CDR3 nucleotides are TGTGCCAGCAGCGTGGGGACTAGCGGGGTGAGCTCCTACAATGAGCAGTTCTTC. The full variable domain, in which reference TRBV9 and TRBJ2-1 provide the parts outside the CDR3, is DSGVTQTPKHLITATGQRVTLRCSPRSGDLSVYWYQQSLDQGLQFLIQYYNGEERAKGNILERFSAQQFPDLHSELNLSSLELGDSALYFCASSVGTSGVSSYNEQFFGPGTRLTVL.